Reported below is one TCR beta chain. Its antigen is unknown. The data were obtained in a study of cytomegalovirus exposure and HLA in healthy donors. General study points: Researchers counted around 170 TCR beta chains as cytomegalovirus-associated.

The CDR3 sequence is 14 residues long. With V trimmed by 3 bases and J by 4 bases, 5 bases remained unmatched. Germline-derived CDR1 and CDR2 are SNHLY and FYNNEI. The primer mix had 60 Vbeta and 13 Jbeta primers. Method: immunoSEQ multiplex PCR; TCRdb's copy keeps in-frame clones and lacks some. The sample holds under 200,000 clones; under 70% are singletons and the top ten take 2.5% to 3.5%. This TCR was recovered from a middle-aged woman in good health and CMV-seropositive. The chain employs TRBV2 and TRBJ2-7, with 8 bases lining up with TRBD1. Sequences were obtained from PBMCs. The DNA for the CDR3 is TGTGCCAGCAGTGAGAGACAGGGGTTGTACGAGCAGTACTTC. Its protein is CASSERQGLYEQYF.